This TCR beta chain was sequenced in a study of blood T cell repertoires in COVID-19. The overall study: Italy, Spain and the United States were the sources of the convalescent and acute COVID-19 samples.

Source study methods: By means of reference gene primer amplification, nucleated cell counts were estimated. Sequencing used immunoSEQ multiplex PCR; TCRdb keeps in-frame clones, though not all of them. The V and J calls and the clone size are those of that table, but D and trimming were determined from the DNA. The sample shows about 190,000 clones, approximately 86% of them seen only once. The CDR3 loop spans 15 amino acids. V dropped 5 bases and J dropped 7; count of bases not matched to a gene: 11. Per germline, CDR1 MGHRA and CDR2 YSYEKL. The TCR was taken from an elderly woman with active or convalescent COVID-19. This rearrangement joins TRBV4-1 to TRBJ2-5; TRBD1 matches at 9 bases. The sequenced sample was peripheral blood. The CDR3, as DNA: TGCGCCAGCAGCGCTCCGGGACAGGGAAGGGGGACCCAGTACTTC. Protein: CASSAPGQGRGTQYF.